This T cell receptor (beta chain) appears in the sequencing data of a study of blood T cell repertoires in COVID-19. Overall study: Samples came from the United States, Italy and Spain, spanning acute and convalescent COVID-19. PBMCs, B-cell-depleted T cells, or T cells were the source of the cDNA or gDNA that made up the material.

Original processing methods: It was from reference gene primer amplification that nucleated cell counts were estimated. Assay: immunoSEQ multiplex PCR; the TCRdb copy retains only in-frame clones and omits some. The V and J calls and clone size were taken over from that table, and D and trimming were inferred from the DNA. The sample gives 410,000 or so clones, approximately 91% of which show up once; approximately 1.5% is in the top ten. The CDR3 extends over 19 amino acids. Germline assignment: CDR1 ENHRY and CDR2 SYGVKD. The V end was cut by 9 bases, the J end by 0 bases, with 30 bases between. The TCR originated in a woman between 40 and 50 years old with COVID-19, enrolled during active disease. Sequencing input: peripheral blood. This chain joins TRBV10-3 and TRBJ2-7, with a possible D match to TRBD1 (6 bases). CDR3 sequence: CAISVFGDKTPGSSYEQYF. As DNA, the CDR3 is TGTGCCATTTCGGTATTTGGGGACAAGACTCCAGGAAGCTCCTACGAGCAGTACTTC.